Each of the 19 T cell receptor beta chains below was sequenced from the same sample in a study of T cell responses to AZD1222 COVID-19 vaccine. The data were produced by immunoSEQ multiplex PCR, yet TCRdb's version contains in-frame clones alone and is incomplete. The sample yields under 150,000 clones, about 90% seen once. The source material was peripheral blood, sampled 28 days after the second AZD1222 dose. These receptors were collected from an adult who received the AZD1222 COVID-19 vaccine.

V gene TRBV27 combines with J gene TRBJ2-3; 8 nucleotides agree with TRBD1. Germline CDR1 and CDR2: MNHEY and SMNVEV (reference sequence). J lost 2 bases, V lost 7 bases, and 11 bases had no gene match. There are 16 residues in the CDR3. The CDR3 DNA reads as TGTGCCAGCACCACAAGGACAGGGACCCTCACAGATACGCAGTATTTT. Its translation is CASTTRTGTLTDTQYF.

This clone was recorded only once. The gene calls are TRBV12-1 and TRBJ2-7; the D call TRBD2 from the table was never checked on the DNA. TRBV12-1 is annotated as a pseudogene. The CDR3 sequence is 19 residues long. CDR3 DNA: TGTGCCAGCAGTTTAGAGGGACTAGCGGGGGGCCAAAGCTCCTACGAGCAGTACGTC. Amino acid sequence: CASSLEGLAGGQSSYEQYV.

V gene TRBV11-1 combines with J gene TRBJ2-3, with D tentatively TRBD1 (5 bases). Trimming took 5 bases from V and 3 from J, leaving 18 bases between them. Germline V gene lookup returns CDR1 SGHAT and CDR2 FQDESV (reference sequence). This CDR3 is 16 amino acids long. In DNA form, the CDR3 reads TGTGCCAGCAGCCTAGAGGACATACATGGAACAGATACGCAGTATTTT. The encoded protein is CASSLEDIHGTDTQYF.

The chain combines TRBV5-1 with TRBJ1-1; D is perhaps TRBD1 (5 bases). Trimming cost V 2 bases and J 4 bases, with 15 bases left between them. The CDR3 is made up of 15 amino acids. From germline, CDR1 is SGHRS and CDR2 YFSETQ. CDR3 protein: CASSFEGLGGTEAFF. In DNA, the CDR3 is TGCGCCAGCAGCTTTGAGGGGCTTGGCGGCACTGAAGCTTTCTTT.

V gene TRBV7-8 combines with J gene TRBJ1-1, with TRBD1 identical over 8 bases. This CDR3 contains 17 residues. CDR1 is SGHVS and CDR2 is FQNEAQ in the germline V gene. The junction had 12 bases not matched to a gene; V was cut back by 6 bases and J by 0 bases. CDR3 amino acids: CASSARTGWEVNTEAFF. The CDR3, as DNA: TGTGCCAGCAGTGCGAGGACAGGGTGGGAGGTGAACACTGAAGCTTTCTTT.

This clone has only a few counts. The CDR3: CASSQDSGYGYTF. As DNA, the CDR3 is TGCGCCAGCAGCCAGGACAGTGGGTATGGCTACACCTTC. V gene TRBV5-1 combines with J gene TRBJ1-2; TRBD1 is a possible D gene (6 bases). The length of the CDR3 is 13 residues. The germline V gene encodes CDR1 SGHRS and CDR2 YFSETQ. V lost 4 bases and J lost 5, with 12 bases in between.

The chain uses TRBV24-1 and TRBJ2-1, with D perhaps matching TRBD1 or TRBD2 (5 bases each). The V end was cut by 9 bases, the J end by 4 bases, with 9 bases between. CDR3 length: 12 amino acids. CDR1 is KGHDR and CDR2 is SFDVKD in the germline V gene. The CDR3 loop reads CATGTEYNEQFF. The DNA for the CDR3 is TGTGCCACCGGGACGGAATACAATGAGCAGTTCTTC.

The chain has TRBV11-2 and TRBJ2-7; tentative D call: TRBD1 (5 bases). Between the trimmed V and J ends, which lost 5 bases and 3 bases, there was a span of 20 bases. The CDR3 is 16 amino acids. Per germline, CDR1 SGHAT and CDR2 FQNNGV. The CDR3 DNA reads as TGTGCCAGCAGCAGCCTTCTGCGACCAAGGGGCTACGAGCAGTACTTC. Amino acid sequence: CASSSLLRPRGYEQYF. Full variable domain (remainder filled in from reference TRBV11-2 and TRBJ2-7): EAGVAQSPRYKIIEKRQSVAFWCNPISGHATLYWYQQILGQGPKLLIQFQNNGVVDDSQLPKDRFSAERLKGVDSTLKIQPAKLEDSAVYLCASSSLLRPRGYEQYFGPGTRLTVT.

This clone came up once. V gene TRBV6-6 combines with J gene TRBJ1-5; D not certain. Trimming took 0 bases from V and 5 from J, leaving 5 bases between them. Germline values: CDR1 MNHNY, CDR2 SVGAGI (reference sequence). The CDR3 is made up of 13 amino acids. The CDR3 bases are TGTGCCAGCAGTTACTCGAGAGATCAGCCCCAGCATTTT. It codes for CASSYSRDQPQHF.

The rearrangement joins TRBV4-1 to TRBJ2-7; tentatively, D is TRBD1 or TRBD2 (7 bases each). With 2 bases removed from V and 2 bases from J, the gap between germline ends came to 19 bases. In germline, CDR1 is MGHRA, CDR2 YSYEKL. CDR3 length equals 17 residues. This CDR3 reads CASSQLSRGGGTYEQYF. CDR3 DNA sequence: TGCGCCAGCAGCCAACTCTCCCGGGGAGGGGGCACCTACGAGCAGTACTTC.

This chain uses TRBV6-2 or TRBV6-3 with TRBJ2-1; 12 positions agree with TRBD2. The CDR3 consists of 17 residues. V lost 5 bases, J lost 9 bases, and 14 bases stayed unmatched. CDR1 is MNHEY and CDR2 is SVGEGT in the germline V gene. Here the CDR3 DNA reads TGTGCCAGCAGTCCGCCGGGACTAGCGGGCCCCCGGAGTGAGCAGTTCTTC. Its protein is CASSPPGLAGPRSEQFF.

The chain uses TRBV7-3 and TRBJ2-5, with TRBD1 matching 8 bases. The germline V gene encodes CDR1 SGHTA and CDR2 FQGTGA. This CDR3 comprises 15 residues. V was pared by 5 bases and J by 5 bases, with 10 bases of the junction left unmatched. This CDR3 is CASSPGQGRLETQYF. CDR3 nucleotides: TGTGCCAGCAGCCCCGGACAGGGTAGGCTCGAGACCCAGTACTTC.

V gene TRBV19 combines with J gene TRBJ1-1; no clear D gene. Looked up from germline, CDR1 is LNHDA and CDR2 is SQIVND (reference sequence). V was shortened by 8 bases and J by 4 bases, with 14 bases between the two germline ends. The CDR3 length is 13 residues. CDR3 nucleotides: TGTGCCAGTGGTTACCTAGGCCCCACTGAAGCTTTCTTT. Amino acid sequence: CASGYLGPTEAFF.

The chain combines TRBV10-3 with TRBJ2-1; D perhaps matches TRBD1 (5 bases). This CDR3 is built from 14 residues. Germline CDR1 ENHRY, CDR2 SYGVKD. Trimming removed 7 bases from V and 4 bases from J, with 14 bases in between. CDR3 nucleotides: TGTGCCATCAAGTTCTCGGACATATACAATGAGCAGTTCTTC. The encoded protein is CAIKFSDIYNEQFF.

The J gene is TRBJ1-6, the V gene TRBV4-1; unclear D gene. Germline V gene lookup returns CDR1 MGHRA and CDR2 YSYEKL. V was clipped by 3 bases and J by 5 bases, with 11 bases between them. CDR3 length equals 15 residues. CDR3 nucleotides: TGCGCCAGCAGCCACAGTTTGGCGGATAATTCACCCCTCCACTTT. Its translation is CASSHSLADNSPLHF.

The chain has TRBV9 and TRBJ1-1, with a possible D match to TRBD1 (6 bases). V lost 4 bases and J lost 5, with 18 bases in between. The CDR3 length is 15 residues. CDR1 SGDLS and CDR2 YYNGEE come from the germline V gene. The CDR3 bases are TGTGCCAGCAGCCCACGGACAAGGGGGGGTACTGAAGCTTTCTTT. Its translation is CASSPRTRGGTEAFF.

The chain carries TRBV27 and TRBJ1-2; TRBD1 might be the D (6 bases). This CDR3 has 15 residues. Per germline, CDR1 MNHEY and CDR2 SMNVEV (reference sequence). Trimming cost V 7 bases and J 4 bases, with 19 bases left between them. CDR3 in amino acids: CASTPRGPNVYGYTF. As DNA, the CDR3 is TGTGCCAGCACCCCCCGGGGGCCAAACGTCTATGGCTACACCTTC.

The CDR3 region is CATTPGLAGNEQYF. Here the CDR3 DNA reads TGTGCCACCACCCCGGGACTAGCGGGAAACGAGCAGTACTTC. This chain links TRBV19 with TRBJ2-7, with 13 bases aligning to TRBD2. Looked up from germline, CDR1 is LNHDA and CDR2 is SQIVND (reference sequence). This CDR3 is 14 amino acids long. V was pared by 10 bases and J by 5 bases, with 8 bases of the junction left unmatched.

This chain uses TRBV5-6 with TRBJ1-6; no firm D call. Germline V lookup: CDR1 SGHDT, CDR2 YYEEEE. The CDR3 is made up of 16 amino acids. Deletions cut 4 bases from V and 9 bases from J, with 20 bases between. CDR3 protein: CASSPIDELLGSPLHF. CDR3 nucleotide sequence: TGTGCCAGCAGCCCGATAGATGAGTTGTTAGGTTCACCCCTCCACTTT.